This note documents a single TCR beta chain sequence. This clone may be a read error of a much larger clone one base away. CDR3 length: 12 residues. V was pared by 5 bases and J by 10 bases, with 5 bases of the junction left unmatched. Germline V gene lookup returns CDR1 SNHLY and CDR2 FYNNEI. The entry originates in a study of blood T cells in healthy people across ages. Primers used in a second PCR of roughly 7 to 11 cycles were a sample-barcoded 5' primer and a J-beta primer mix. MiXCR, applied by TCRdb to the 5' RACE reads, yields one record per CDR3 protein. Among hundreds of thousands of distinct CDR3 sequences listed, under 30% were seen once.

The TCR originated in a woman older than 75 in good health. The V gene is TRBV2, the J gene TRBJ2-1; the match to TRBD2 covers 7 bases. Source material: blood. As DNA, the CDR3 is TGTGCCAGCAGTTACCGGGACTACGAGCAGTTCTTC. Translation gives CASSYRDYEQFF.